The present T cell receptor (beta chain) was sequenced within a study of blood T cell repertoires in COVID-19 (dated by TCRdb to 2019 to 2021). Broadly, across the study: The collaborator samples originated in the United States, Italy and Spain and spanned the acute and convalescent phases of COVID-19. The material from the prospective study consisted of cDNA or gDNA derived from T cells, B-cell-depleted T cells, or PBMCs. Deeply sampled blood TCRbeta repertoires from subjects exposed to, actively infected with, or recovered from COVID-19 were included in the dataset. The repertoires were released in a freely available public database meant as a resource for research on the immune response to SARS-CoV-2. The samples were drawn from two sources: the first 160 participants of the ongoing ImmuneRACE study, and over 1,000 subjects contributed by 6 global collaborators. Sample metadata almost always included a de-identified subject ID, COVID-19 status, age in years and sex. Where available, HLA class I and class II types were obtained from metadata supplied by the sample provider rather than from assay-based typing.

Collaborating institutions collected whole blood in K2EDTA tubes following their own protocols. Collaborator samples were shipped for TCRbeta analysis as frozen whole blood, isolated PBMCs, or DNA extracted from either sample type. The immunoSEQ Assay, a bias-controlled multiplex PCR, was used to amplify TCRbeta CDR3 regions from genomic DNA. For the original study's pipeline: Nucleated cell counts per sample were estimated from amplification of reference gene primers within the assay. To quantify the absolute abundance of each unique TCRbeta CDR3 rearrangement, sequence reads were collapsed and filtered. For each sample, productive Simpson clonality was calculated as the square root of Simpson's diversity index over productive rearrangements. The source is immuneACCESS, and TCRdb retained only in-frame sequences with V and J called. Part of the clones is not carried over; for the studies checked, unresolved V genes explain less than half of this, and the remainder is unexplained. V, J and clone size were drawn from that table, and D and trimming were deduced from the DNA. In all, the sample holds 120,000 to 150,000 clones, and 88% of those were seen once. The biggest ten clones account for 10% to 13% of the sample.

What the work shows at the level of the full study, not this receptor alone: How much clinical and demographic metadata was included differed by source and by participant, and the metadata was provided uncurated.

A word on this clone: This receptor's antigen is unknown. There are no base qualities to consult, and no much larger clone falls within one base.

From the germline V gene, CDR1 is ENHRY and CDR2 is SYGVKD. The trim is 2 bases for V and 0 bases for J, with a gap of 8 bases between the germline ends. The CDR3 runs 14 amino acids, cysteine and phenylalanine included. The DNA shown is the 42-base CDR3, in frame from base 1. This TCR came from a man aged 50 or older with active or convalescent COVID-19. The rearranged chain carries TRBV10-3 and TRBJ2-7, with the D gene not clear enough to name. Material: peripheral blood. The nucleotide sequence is TGTGCCATCAGTGAGAATGTCGGCTCCTACGAGCAGTACTTC. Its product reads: CAISENVGSYEQYF.